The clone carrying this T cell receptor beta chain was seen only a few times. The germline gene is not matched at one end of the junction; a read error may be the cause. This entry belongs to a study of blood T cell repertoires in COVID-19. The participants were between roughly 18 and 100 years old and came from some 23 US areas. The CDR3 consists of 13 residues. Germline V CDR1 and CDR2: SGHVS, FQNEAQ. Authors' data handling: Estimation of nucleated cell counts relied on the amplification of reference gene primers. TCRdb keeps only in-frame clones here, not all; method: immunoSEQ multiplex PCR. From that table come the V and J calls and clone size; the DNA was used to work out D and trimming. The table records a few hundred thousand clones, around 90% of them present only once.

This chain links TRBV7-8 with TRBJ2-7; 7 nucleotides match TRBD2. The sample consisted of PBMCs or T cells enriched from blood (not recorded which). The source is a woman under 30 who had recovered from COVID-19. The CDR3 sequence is CASSLAADYEQYF. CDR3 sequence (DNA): TGTGCCAGCAGCCTAGCGGCAGACTACGAGCAGTACTTC.